This record concerns one TCR beta chain sequence. Its antigen remains unidentified. Germline CDR1 SGHTA, CDR2 FQGTGA. The V and J ends lost 5 bases and 2 bases, in that order; junction bases with no gene match: 7. The CDR3 is made up of 15 amino acids. This record comes from a study of T cell responses to AZD1222 COVID-19 vaccine. Study-level findings and limits: Dominant CD4 TCR responses targeted spike regions 160-218 and 743-854. Seropositive at baseline were only five or six AZD1222 recipients.

Using immunoSEQ multiplex PCR, the repertoire was profiled, and TCRdb retains in-frame clones only, with some absent. The repertoire includes more than 95,000 clones, approximately 93% of them detected once, and over 2.5% sits in the top ten. The rearrangement joins TRBV7-3 to TRBJ2-3; TRBD2 agrees at 7 bases. The TCR was taken from an adult in good health. Sequenced here: peripheral blood, sampled on day 0 of AZD1222 vaccination. The CDR3 region has the DNA TGTGCCAGCAGCCTAGGGGACTATCACACAGATACGCAGTATTTT. Translated, it gives CASSLGDYHTDTQYF.